This T cell receptor beta chain was profiled in a study of T-cell reconstitution after alpha-beta-depleted transplantation in children. Whole-study findings and limits: At day 60, the high TCRbeta diversity found in some patients originated from recipient T cells and thymic progenitors that had survived.

V lost 0 bases and J lost 9, with 9 bases in between. The CDR3 has 12 residues. Germline CDR1 is GTSNPN and CDR2 is SVGIG (reference sequence). Unique molecular identifiers tagged the TCRbeta library. A single record per CDR3 protein comes from TCRdb applying MiXCR to the PCR reads. The sample records 200,000 to 300,000 distinct CDR3 sequences, about 26% being singletons. With respect to this clonotype: Its target is not known.

Material: PBMCs, obtained before TCRalphabeta/CD19-depleted stem cell transplant. The chain carries TRBV30 and TRBJ2-1, with D perhaps TRBD2 (6 bases). The TCR originated in a girl aged 2-10 years with Fanconi anemia, due to receive a stem cell transplant. This CDR3 is CAWSVLGGEQFF. DNA of the CDR3: TGTGCCTGGAGTGTACTCGGGGGTGAGCAGTTCTTC.